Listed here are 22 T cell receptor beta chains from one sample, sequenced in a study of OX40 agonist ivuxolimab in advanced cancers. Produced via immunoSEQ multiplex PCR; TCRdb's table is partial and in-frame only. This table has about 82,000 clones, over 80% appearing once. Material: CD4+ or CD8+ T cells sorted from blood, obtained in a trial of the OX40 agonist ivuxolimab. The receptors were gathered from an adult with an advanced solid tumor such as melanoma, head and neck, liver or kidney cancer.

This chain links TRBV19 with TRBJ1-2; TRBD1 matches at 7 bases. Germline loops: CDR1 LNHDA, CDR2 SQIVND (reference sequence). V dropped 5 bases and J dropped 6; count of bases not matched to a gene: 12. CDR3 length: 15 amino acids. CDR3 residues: CASSAHRGQSNGYTF. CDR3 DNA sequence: TGTGCCAGTAGTGCCCACAGGGGACAGAGCAATGGCTACACCTTC. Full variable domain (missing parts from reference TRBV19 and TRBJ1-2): DGGITQSPKYLFRKEGQNVTLSCEQNLNHDAMYWYRQDPGQGLRLIYYSQIVNDFQKGDIAEGYSVSREKKESFPLTVTSAQKNPTAFYLCASSAHRGQSNGYTFGSGTRLTVV.

CDR3 coding DNA: TGTGCCAGTGGACGATCGGGACAGCCCCAGCATTTT. Translated: CASGRSGQPQHF. The chain recombines TRBV13 with TRBJ1-5; no definite D call. CDR1 PRHDT and CDR2 FYEKMQ come from the germline V gene (reference sequence). The V and J ends lost 9 bases and 7 bases respectively, with 13 bases between them. The CDR3 has 12 residues. The entire variable domain, with the rest obtained from reference TRBV13 and TRBJ1-5, is as follows: AAGVIQSPRHLIKEKRETATLKCYPIPRHDTVYWYQQGPGQDPQFLISFYEKMQSDKGSIPDRFSAQQFSDYHSELNMSSLELGDSALYFCASGRSGQPQHFGDGTRLSIL.

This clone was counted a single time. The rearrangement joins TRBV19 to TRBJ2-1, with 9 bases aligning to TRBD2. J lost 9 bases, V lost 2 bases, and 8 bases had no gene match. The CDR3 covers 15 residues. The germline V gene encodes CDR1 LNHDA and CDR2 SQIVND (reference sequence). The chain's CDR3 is CASSILGGGAGEQFF. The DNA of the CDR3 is TGTGCCAGTAGTATATTGGGCGGGGGGGCCGGTGAGCAGTTCTTC.

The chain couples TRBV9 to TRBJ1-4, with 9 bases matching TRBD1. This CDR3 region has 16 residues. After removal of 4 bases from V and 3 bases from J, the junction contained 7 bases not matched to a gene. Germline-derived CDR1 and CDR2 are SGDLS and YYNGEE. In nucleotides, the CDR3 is TGTGCCAGCAGCACGGGACAGGGTTTCGCTAATGAAAAACTGTTTTTT. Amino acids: CASSTGQGFANEKLFF.

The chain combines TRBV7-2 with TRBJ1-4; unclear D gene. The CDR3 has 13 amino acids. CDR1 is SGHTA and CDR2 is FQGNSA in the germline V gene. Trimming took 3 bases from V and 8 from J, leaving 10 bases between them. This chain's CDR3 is CASSFQEGEKLFF. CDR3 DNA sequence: TGTGCCAGCAGCTTTCAAGAAGGCGAAAAACTGTTTTTT.

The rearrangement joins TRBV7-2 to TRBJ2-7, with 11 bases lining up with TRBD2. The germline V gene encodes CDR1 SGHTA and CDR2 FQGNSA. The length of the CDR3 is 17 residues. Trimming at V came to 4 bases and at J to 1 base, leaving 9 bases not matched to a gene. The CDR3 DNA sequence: TGTGCCAGCAGCTCCGCTAGCGGGGGGCGAGATTCCTACGAGCAGTACTTC. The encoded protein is CASSSASGGRDSYEQYF.

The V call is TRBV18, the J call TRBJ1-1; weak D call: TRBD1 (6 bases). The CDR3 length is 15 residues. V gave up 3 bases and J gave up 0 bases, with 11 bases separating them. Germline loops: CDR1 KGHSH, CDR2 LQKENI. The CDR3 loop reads CASSPMGTLNTEAFF. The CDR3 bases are TGTGCCAGCTCACCCATGGGGACACTGAACACTGAAGCTTTCTTT.

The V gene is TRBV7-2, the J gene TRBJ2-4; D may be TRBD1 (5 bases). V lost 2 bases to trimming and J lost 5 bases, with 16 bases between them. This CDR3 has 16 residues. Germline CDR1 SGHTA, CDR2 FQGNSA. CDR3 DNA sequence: TGTGCCAGCAGCTTATCTGTGGGGCAGGTCCAAAACATTCAGTACTTC. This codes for CASSLSVGQVQNIQYF.

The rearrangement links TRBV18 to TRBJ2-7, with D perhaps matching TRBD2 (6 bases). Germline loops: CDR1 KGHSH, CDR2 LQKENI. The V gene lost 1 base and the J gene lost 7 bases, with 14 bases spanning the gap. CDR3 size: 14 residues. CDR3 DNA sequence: TGTGCCAGCTCACCACTCGAGACAGCGGGTGAGCAGTACTTC. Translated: CASSPLETAGEQYF.

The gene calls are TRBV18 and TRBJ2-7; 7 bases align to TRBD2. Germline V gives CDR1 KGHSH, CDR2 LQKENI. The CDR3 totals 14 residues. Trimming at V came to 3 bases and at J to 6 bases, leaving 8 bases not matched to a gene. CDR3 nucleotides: TGTGCCAGCTCACCGGGGGGGGGAACCTCCGAGCAGTACTTC. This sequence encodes CASSPGGGTSEQYF.

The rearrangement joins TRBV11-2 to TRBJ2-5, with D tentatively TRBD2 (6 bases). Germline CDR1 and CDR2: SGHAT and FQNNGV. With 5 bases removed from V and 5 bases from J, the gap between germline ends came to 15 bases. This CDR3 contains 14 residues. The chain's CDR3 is CASSVRLGGETQYF. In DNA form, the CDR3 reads TGTGCCAGCAGCGTCCGACTTGGGGGGGAGACCCAGTACTTC.

The CDR3 region has the DNA TGTGCCAGCAGCTCCCCGACATATACAGGGGCTGAAGCTTTCTTT. This encodes CASSSPTYTGAEAFF. The chain carries TRBV4-2 and TRBJ1-1; 7 bases fit TRBD1. The CDR3 has 15 amino acids. V lost 5 bases and J lost 6; bases outside the gene matches: 12. Germline V lookup: CDR1 LGHNA, CDR2 YNFKEQ.

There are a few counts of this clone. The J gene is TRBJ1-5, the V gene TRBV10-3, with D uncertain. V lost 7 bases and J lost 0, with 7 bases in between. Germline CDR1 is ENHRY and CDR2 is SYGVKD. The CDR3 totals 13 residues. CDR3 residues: CAITGNSNQPQHF. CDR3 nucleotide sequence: TGTGCCATCACGGGGAATAGCAATCAGCCCCAGCATTTT.

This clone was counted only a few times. The CDR3 reads CASGLPKMGQYF. CDR3 bases: TGTGCTAGTGGTTTGCCCAAGATGGGGCAGTACTTC. This sequence joins TRBV12-5 and TRBJ2-7; D is undetermined. V lost 2 bases to trimming and J lost 9 bases, with 11 bases between them. The germline V gene encodes CDR1 LGHNT and CDR2 FRNRAP. The CDR3 is made up of 12 amino acids.

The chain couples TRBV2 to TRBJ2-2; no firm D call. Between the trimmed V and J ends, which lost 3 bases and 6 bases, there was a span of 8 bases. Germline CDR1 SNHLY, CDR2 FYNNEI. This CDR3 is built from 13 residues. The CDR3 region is CASSEIGPGELFF. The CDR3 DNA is TGTGCCAGCAGTGAGATTGGCCCCGGGGAGCTGTTTTTT.

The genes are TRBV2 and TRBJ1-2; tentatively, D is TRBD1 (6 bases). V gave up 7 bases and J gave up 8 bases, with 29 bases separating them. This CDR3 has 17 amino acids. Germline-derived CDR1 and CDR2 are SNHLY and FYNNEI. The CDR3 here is CASTTLRGRGPSSGYTF. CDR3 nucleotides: TGTGCCAGCACCACACTAAGGGGCCGGGGGCCTAGCTCCGGCTACACCTTC.

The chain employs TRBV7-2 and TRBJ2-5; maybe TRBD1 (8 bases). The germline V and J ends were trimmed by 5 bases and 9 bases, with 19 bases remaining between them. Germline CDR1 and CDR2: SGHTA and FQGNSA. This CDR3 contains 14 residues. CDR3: CASSPPDRGGAQYF. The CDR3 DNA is TGTGCCAGCAGCCCCCCCGACAGGGGAGGGGCCCAGTACTTC.

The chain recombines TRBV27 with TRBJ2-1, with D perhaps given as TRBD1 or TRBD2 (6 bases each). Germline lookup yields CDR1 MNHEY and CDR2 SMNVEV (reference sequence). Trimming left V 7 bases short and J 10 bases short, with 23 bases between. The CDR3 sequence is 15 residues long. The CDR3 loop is CASTSLGGGLGEQFF. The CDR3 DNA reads TGTGCCAGCACCTCTTTAGGGGGAGGTTTGGGCGAGCAGTTCTTC.

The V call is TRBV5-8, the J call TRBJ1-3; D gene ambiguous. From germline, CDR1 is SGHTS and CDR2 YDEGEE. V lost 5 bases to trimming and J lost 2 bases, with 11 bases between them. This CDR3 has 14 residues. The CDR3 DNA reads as TGTGCCAGCAGTTTCGGGGATACTGGAAACACCATATATTTT. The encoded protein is CASSFGDTGNTIYF.

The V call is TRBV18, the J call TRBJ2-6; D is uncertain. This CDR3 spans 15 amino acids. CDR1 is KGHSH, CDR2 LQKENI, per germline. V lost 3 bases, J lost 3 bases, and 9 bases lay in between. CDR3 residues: CASSPRRDGANVLTF. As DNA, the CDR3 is TGTGCCAGCTCACCTCGAAGGGATGGGGCCAACGTCCTGACTTTC.

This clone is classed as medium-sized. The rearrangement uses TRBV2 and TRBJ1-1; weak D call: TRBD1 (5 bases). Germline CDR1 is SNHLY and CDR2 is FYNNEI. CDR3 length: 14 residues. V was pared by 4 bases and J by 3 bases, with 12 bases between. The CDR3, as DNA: TGTGCCAGCAGTGCCAGGAGGGGCTACACTGAAGCTTTCTTT. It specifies CASSARRGYTEAFF.

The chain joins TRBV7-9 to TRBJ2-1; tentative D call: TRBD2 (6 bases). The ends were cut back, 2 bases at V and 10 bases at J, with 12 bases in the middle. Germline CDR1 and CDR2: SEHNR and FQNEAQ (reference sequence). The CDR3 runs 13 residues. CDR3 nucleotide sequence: TGTGCCAGCAGCTTAAATTTGCGGGGAGAGCAGTTCTTC. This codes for CASSLNLRGEQFF.